Listed below are T cell receptor beta chains from one sample, sequenced in a study of blood T cell repertoires in COVID-19. Profiling relied on immunoSEQ multiplex PCR, and the TCRdb table lists in-frame clones only, not all of them. Counted here are 200,000 to 250,000 clones, about 87% occurring once; the ten biggest clones make up more than 6.5%. What was sequenced was peripheral blood. Receptor source: a woman aged 65 to 85 with active or convalescent COVID-19. Each CDR3 is given with its conserved first and last residue. A D gene is named only where the DNA matches it firmly. Size values are once, few and many counts, or a class for expanded clones, and some rows have none.

V gene,clone size,J gene,D gene,CDR3 DNA,CDR3 protein
TRBV2,-,TRBJ1-6,-,TGTGCCAGCAGTGATTCGACCATCGGGGAATCCCTCCACTTT,CASSDSTIGESLHF
TRBV2,-,TRBJ2-1,-,TGTGCCAGCAGTGAAGCGCGGCGGGGCAATGAGCAGTTCTTC,CASSEARRGNEQFF
TRBV9,-,TRBJ1-1,-,TGTGCCAGCAGTACAGGGCCAGGCACTGAAGCTTTCTTT,CASSTGPGTEAFF
TRBV6-2/TRBV6-3,once,TRBJ1-5,-,TGTGCCAGCAGTCCCGACCCAAGGACAGTGGGGTTCTTGTCCCAGCATTTT,CASSPDPRTVGFLSQHF
TRBV7-2,-,TRBJ1-1,-,TGTGCCAGCAGCCCCATATTATCAGGGCAAGCTTTCTTT,CASSPILSGQAFF
TRBV2,-,TRBJ1-1,-,TGTGCCAGCAGTGGGCAGGTAAACACTGAAGCTTTCTTT,CASSGQVNTEAFF
TRBV6-2/TRBV6-3,-,TRBJ1-1,TRBD1,TGTGCCAGCAGTTATAGGGGGCTGGGAACTGAAGCTTTCTTT,CASSYRGLGTEAFF
TRBV6-2/TRBV6-3,-,TRBJ2-1,TRBD2,TGTGCCAGCAGTTACGGGAGGGGTACTGAGCAGTTCTTC,CASSYGRGTEQFF
TRBV20-1,-,TRBJ2-1,TRBD2,TGCAGTGCTAGTACACTAGCGGGGGGTTACAATGAGCAGTTCTTC,CSASTLAGGYNEQFF
TRBV7-2,-,TRBJ1-2,TRBD1,TGTGCCAGCAGCCCACTCCAGGGGGTTGGTGGCTACACCTTC,CASSPLQGVGGYTF
TRBV6-5,-,TRBJ2-7,-,TGTGCCAGCAGTTACTCTGGCTCCCGCAACCTCTACGAGCAGTACTTC,CASSYSGSRNLYEQYF
TRBV6-4,-,TRBJ1-5,-,TGTGCCAGCAGCCCGGAGGATAGCAATCAGCCCCAGCATTTT,CASSPEDSNQPQHF
TRBV7-9,once,TRBJ1-3,-,TGTGCCAGCAGCTCATATCCCGCCAGGACTGGAAACACCATATATTTT,CASSSYPARTGNTIYF
TRBV7-2,-,TRBJ1-1,TRBD1,TGTGCCAGCAGCGGGGGACAGTTACGGGACACTGAAGCTTTCTTT,CASSGGQLRDTEAFF
TRBV4-3,-,TRBJ1-4,-,TGCGCCAGCAGCCAAGTGTCTAACTCTTTTTATACAGGGAGTGAAAAACTGTTTTTT,CASSQVSNSFYTGSEKLFF
TRBV27,few,TRBJ2-1,TRBD1,TGTGCCAGCAGTTTCCTCGGGACAGGGGAGGATGAGCAGTTCTTC,CASSFLGTGEDEQFF
TRBV9,-,TRBJ2-7,-,TGTGCCAGCAGCAACAGGGAAAACTACGAGCAGTACTTC,CASSNRENYEQYF
TRBV7-8,-,TRBJ2-7,-,TGTGCCAGCAGCTTAGTCCGGGACATCTCCTACGAGCAGTACTTC,CASSLVRDISYEQYF
TRBV2,few,TRBJ1-5,-,TGTGCCAGCAGCCTGCAGGGAAATCAGCCCCAGCATTTT,CASSLQGNQPQHF
TRBV3-1/TRBV3-2,-,TRBJ2-6,-,TGTGCCAGCAGCCCCGCCCGCCGGGACACCTACTCTGGGGCCAACGTCCTGACTTTC,CASSPARRDTYSGANVLTF
TRBV6-5,few,TRBJ1-4,-,TGTGCCAGCAGTCGAACAACCAGTTCTGGTGAAAAACTGTTTTTT,CASSRTTSSGEKLFF
TRBV27,-,TRBJ2-7,TRBD1,TGTGCCAGCAACCACGCCGCAGGGGGCCTGGGCGAGCAGTACTTC,CASNHAAGGLGEQYF
TRBV5-1,-,TRBJ1-4,TRBD1,TGCGCCAGCAGCTTGGGGCAGGGGGCGGCTGAAAAACTGTTTTTT,CASSLGQGAAEKLFF
TRBV7-8,-,TRBJ1-2,-,TGTGCCAGCAGCTTACCGGACAGCCTCTATGGCTACACCTTC,CASSLPDSLYGYTF
TRBV6-2/TRBV6-3,-,TRBJ1-1,-,TGTGCCAGCAGTTACTCTACAGGGCGCCTTTTGAACACTGAAGCTTTCTTT,CASSYSTGRLLNTEAFF
TRBV7-9,-,TRBJ2-7,-,TGTGCCAGCAGCTTATCACAGGGTCCCTACGAGCAGTACTTC,CASSLSQGPYEQYF
TRBV5-1,once,TRBJ2-1,TRBD1,TGCGCCAGCAGCTCCCGACAGGGGGGGACCAATGAGCAGTTCTTC,CASSSRQGGTNEQFF
TRBV6-1,-,TRBJ1-2,TRBD1,TGTGCCAGCAGTGACGGGACAGGCTATGGCTACACCTTC,CASSDGTGYGYTF
TRBV6-2/TRBV6-3,-,TRBJ2-7,-,TGTGCCAGCAGCTTCTTTCGGGTCTCGGGGAGCTCCTACGAGCAGTACTTC,CASSFFRVSGSSYEQYF
TRBV7-2,few,TRBJ1-5,-,TGTGCCAGCAGCTTAGTTGGGGGCGCGGGGGATCAGCCCCAGCATTTT,CASSLVGGAGDQPQHF
TRBV2,-,TRBJ2-6,TRBD1,TGTGCCAGCAGCTGGGCAAGGACAGGGGGCTTATTTGGGGCCAACGTCCTGACTTTC,CASSWARTGGLFGANVLTF
TRBV24-1,-,TRBJ2-5,TRBD1,TGTGCCACCAGTGATTCCGGGACAGGGGTTAAGACCCAGTACTTC,CATSDSGTGVKTQYF
TRBV2,once,TRBJ2-1,-,TGTGCCAGCAGTGACCAGGGTAGCTCCTACAATGAGCAGTTCTTC,CASSDQGSSYNEQFF
TRBV27,-,TRBJ2-3,TRBD2,TGTGCCAGCAGTTTTACTAGCGGGGGCGGGGATACGCAGTATTTT,CASSFTSGGGDTQYF
TRBV29-1,-,TRBJ2-2,TRBD1,TGCAGCGTCGGAACAGGGGCCGGGGAGCTGTTTTTT,CSVGTGAGELFF
TRBV9,-,TRBJ2-7,-,TGTGCCAGCAGCGTACAGGGAAACAACGAGCAGTACTTC,CASSVQGNNEQYF
TRBV2,-,TRBJ1-1,-,TGTGCCAGCAGTGCCCAGGGGACCCCGAACACTGAAGCTTTCTTT,CASSAQGTPNTEAFF
TRBV3-1/TRBV3-2,-,TRBJ2-5,-,TGTGCCAGCAGCCGCCTAGGGGGGGCGAGGGAGACCCAGTACTTC,CASSRLGGARETQYF
TRBV2,-,TRBJ1-2,-,TGTGCCAGCATTCCCCAGGGGAGGGGCGGCTACACCTTC,CASIPQGRGGYTF
TRBV5-4,-,TRBJ2-4,TRBD2,TGTGCCAGCAGCTTGGCTCGCGGGGGGGCACGCATTCAGTACTTC,CASSLARGGARIQYF
TRBV20-1,once,TRBJ2-7,-,TGCAGTGCTAGAGGCGGGGACAGCCAGTACTTC,CSARGGDSQYF
TRBV5-5,-,TRBJ1-1,-,TGTGCCAGCAGCTTGCCTGCAGGAATGAACACTGAAGCTTTCTTT,CASSLPAGMNTEAFF
TRBV15,once,TRBJ1-1,-,TGTGCCACCAGCAGACCGACTGGGAACACTGAAGCTTTCTTT,CATSRPTGNTEAFF
TRBV6-5,-,TRBJ2-7,-,TGTGCCAGCAGTTACTCCGACAAACACTACGAGCAGTACTTC,CASSYSDKHYEQYF
TRBV18,few,TRBJ2-5,TRBD2,TGTGCCAGCTCACCACGGGAGGGGAACCAAGAGACCCAGTACTTC,CASSPREGNQETQYF
TRBV7-8,-,TRBJ2-4,TRBD2,TGTGCCAGCAGCATTGGAAATTTCCGGGGGGAAAACATTCAGTACTTC,CASSIGNFRGENIQYF
TRBV6-2/TRBV6-3,-,TRBJ1-5,TRBD1,TGTGCCAGCAGTTACAGACAGGGGAAAATCAATCAGCCCCAGCATTTT,CASSYRQGKINQPQHF
TRBV7-9,-,TRBJ1-1,-,TGTGCCAGCAGCTTAGAACAGGGCACCATGAACACTGAAGCTTTCTTT,CASSLEQGTMNTEAFF
TRBV3-1/TRBV3-2,-,TRBJ2-3,-,TGTGCCAGCAGCCAAGATTTACGCGACACAGATACGCAGTATTTT,CASSQDLRDTDTQYF